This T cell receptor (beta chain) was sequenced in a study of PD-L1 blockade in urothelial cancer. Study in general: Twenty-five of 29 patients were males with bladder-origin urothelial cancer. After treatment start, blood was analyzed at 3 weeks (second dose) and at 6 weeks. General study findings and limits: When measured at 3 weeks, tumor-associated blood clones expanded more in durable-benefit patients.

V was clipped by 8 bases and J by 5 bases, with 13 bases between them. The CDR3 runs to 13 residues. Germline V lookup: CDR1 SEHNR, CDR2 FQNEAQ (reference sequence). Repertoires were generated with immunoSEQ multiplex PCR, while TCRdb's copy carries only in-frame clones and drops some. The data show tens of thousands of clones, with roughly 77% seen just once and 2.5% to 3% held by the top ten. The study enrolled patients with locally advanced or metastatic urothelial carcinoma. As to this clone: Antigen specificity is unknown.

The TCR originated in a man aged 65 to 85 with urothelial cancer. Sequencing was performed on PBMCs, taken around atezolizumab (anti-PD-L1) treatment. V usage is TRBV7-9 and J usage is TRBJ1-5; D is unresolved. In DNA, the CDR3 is TGTGCCAGCTCGGGAGCAGGTGATCAGCCCCAGCATTTT. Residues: CASSGAGDQPQHF.